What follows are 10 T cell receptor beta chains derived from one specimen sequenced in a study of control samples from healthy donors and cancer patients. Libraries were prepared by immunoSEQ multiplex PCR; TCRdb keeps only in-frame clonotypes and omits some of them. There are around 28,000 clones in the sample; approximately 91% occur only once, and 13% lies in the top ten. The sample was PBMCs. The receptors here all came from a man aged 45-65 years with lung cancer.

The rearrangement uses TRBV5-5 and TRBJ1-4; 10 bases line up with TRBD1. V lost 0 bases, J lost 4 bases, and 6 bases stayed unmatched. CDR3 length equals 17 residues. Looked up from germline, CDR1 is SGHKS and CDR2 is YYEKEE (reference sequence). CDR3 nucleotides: TGTGCCAGCAGCTTGGCGTTAGGGACAGGGGATAATGAAAAACTGTTTTTT. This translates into CASSLALGTGDNEKLFF.

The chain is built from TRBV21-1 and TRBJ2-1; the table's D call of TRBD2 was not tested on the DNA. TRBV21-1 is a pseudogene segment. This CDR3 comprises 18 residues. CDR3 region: CASSKTTLAGGLYNEQFF. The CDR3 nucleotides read TGTGCCAGCAGCAAAACTACGCTAGCGGGGGGACTCTACAATGAGCAGTTCTTC.

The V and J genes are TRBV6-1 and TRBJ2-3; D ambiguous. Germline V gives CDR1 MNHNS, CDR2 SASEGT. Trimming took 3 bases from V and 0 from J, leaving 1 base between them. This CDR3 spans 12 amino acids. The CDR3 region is CASSDSTDTQYF. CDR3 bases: TGTGCCAGCAGTGACAGCACAGATACGCAGTATTTT.

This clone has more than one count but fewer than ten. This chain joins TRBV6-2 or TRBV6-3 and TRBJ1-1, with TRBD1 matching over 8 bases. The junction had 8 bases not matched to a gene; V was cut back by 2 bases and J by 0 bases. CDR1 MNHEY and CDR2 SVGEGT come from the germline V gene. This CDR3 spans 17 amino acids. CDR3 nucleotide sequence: TGTGCCAGCAGTTACGGGGGACAGGCCCCCGTGAACACTGAAGCTTTCTTT. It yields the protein CASSYGGQAPVNTEAFF.

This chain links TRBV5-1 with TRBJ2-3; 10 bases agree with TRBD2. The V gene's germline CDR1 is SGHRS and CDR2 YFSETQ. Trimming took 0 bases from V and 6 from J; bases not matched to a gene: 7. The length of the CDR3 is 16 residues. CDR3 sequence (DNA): TGCGCCAGCAGCTTGGGGCTAGCGGGGGATGGTGATACGCAGTATTTT. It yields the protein CASSLGLAGDGDTQYF. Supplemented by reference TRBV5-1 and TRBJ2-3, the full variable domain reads KAGVTQTPRYLIKTRGQQVTLSCSPISGHRSVSWYQQTPGQGLQFLFEYFSETQRNKGNFPGRFSGRQFSNSRSEMNVSTLELGDSALYLCASSLGLAGDGDTQYFGPGTRLTVL.

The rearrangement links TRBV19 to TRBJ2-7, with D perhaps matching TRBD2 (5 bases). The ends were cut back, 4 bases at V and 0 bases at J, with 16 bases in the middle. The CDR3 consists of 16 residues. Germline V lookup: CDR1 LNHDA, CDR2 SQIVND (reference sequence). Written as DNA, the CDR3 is TGTGCCAGTAGTAAGAGTTGGCGGGTCCCCTCCTACGAGCAGTACTTC. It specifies CASSKSWRVPSYEQYF.

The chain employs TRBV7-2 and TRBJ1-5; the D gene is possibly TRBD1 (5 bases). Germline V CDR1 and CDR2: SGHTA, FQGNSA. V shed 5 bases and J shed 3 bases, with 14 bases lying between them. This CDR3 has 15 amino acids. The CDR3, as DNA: TGTGCCAGCAGCCCTGGGACGGTGAACAATCAGCCCCAGCATTTT. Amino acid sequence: CASSPGTVNNQPQHF.

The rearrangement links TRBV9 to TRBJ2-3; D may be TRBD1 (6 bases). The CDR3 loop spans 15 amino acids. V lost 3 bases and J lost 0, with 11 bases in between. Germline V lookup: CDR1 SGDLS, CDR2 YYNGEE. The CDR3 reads CASSEQGPSTDTQYF. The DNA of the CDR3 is TGTGCCAGCAGCGAACAGGGACCTAGCACAGATACGCAGTATTTT.

The CDR3 DNA follows: TGTGCCAGCAGATCAGGGGGCGCCGAGACCCAGTACTTC. Its translation: CASRSGGAETQYF. V is TRBV28 and J is TRBJ2-5, with 8 bases identical to TRBD1. V shed 6 bases and J 5 bases; nucleotides not matched to a gene: 5. CDR3 length: 13 residues. Germline V CDR1 and CDR2: MDHEN, SYDVKM.

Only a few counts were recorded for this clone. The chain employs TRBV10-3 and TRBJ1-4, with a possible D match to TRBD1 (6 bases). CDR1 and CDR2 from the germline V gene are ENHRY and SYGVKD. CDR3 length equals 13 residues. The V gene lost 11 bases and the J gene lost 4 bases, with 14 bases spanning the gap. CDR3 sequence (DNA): TGTGCCTCCCAAGGGGGTGATAATGAAAAACTGTTTTTT. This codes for CASQGGDNEKLFF.